This is a list of T cell receptor beta chains from one sample in a study of graft-versus-host responses after intestinal transplantation. Clones were read by immunoSEQ multiplex PCR, and TCRdb kept only the in-frame ones, dropping some. The profile shows roughly 99,000 clones, more than 75% of them singletons. The input for sequencing was PBMCs, taken 255 days after intestinal transplant. Source of these receptors: a human patient who received an intestinal transplant, so some T cells may come from the graft donor. CDR3s include the opening cysteine and the closing phenylalanine or tryptophan. The D gene is left open where the match is weak. Some rows have no size entry. The others give once, few or many, or a class for an expanded clone.

>TRBV4-1|.|.|TRBJ2-5
CASSYKLEETQYF
TGCGCCAGCAGTTATAAGTTGGAGGAGACCCAGTACTTC
>TRBV5-1|once|.|TRBJ2-1
CASSLSYNEQFF
TGCGCCAGCAGCTTGTCCTACAATGAGCAGTTCTTC
>TRBV4-1|.|TRBD2|TRBJ2-3
CASSQEEPSWGGVVTQYF
TGCGCCAGCAGCCAAGAGGAACCTAGCTGGGGGGGGGTGGTTACGCAGTATTTT
>TRBV4-2|.|.|TRBJ2-7
CASSPLPGSYEQYF
TGTGCCAGCAGCCCTCTACCAGGGAGCTACGAGCAGTACTTC
>TRBV4-1|.|.|TRBJ1-1
CASSRKGQEGWNTEAFF
TGCGCCAGCAGCCGTAAAGGGCAGGAGGGTTGGAACACTGAAGCTTTCTTT
>TRBV30|.|.|TRBJ2-5
CAWRRGGGGGLQETQYF
TGTGCCTGGAGAAGGGGAGGGGGCGGGGGCCTACAAGAGACCCAGTACTTC
>TRBV15|.|.|TRBJ1-4
CATSRDEQGGEKLFF
TGTGCCACCAGCAGAGACGAACAGGGAGGAGAAAAACTGTTTTTT
>TRBV7-9|few|.|TRBJ1-1
CASSPRSGVAFF
TGTGCCAGCAGCCCGCGGTCAGGGGTAGCTTTCTTT
>TRBV11-2|once|TRBD1|TRBJ2-7
CASSLGTGEYYEQYF
TGTGCCAGCAGCTTAGGGACAGGGGAATACTACGAGCAGTACTTC
>TRBV2|.|.|TRBJ2-7
CASSEGRYEQYF
TGTGCCAGCAGTGAGGGGCGTTACGAGCAGTACTTC
>TRBV28|.|.|TRBJ1-2
CASSPIDLQGSYTF
TGTGCCAGCAGTCCAATAGACCTGCAGGGGAGCTACACCTTC
>TRBV19|once|TRBD1|TRBJ1-5
CASSRRGGGENQPQHF
TGTGCCAGTAGCCGAAGAGGAGGGGGCGAGAATCAGCCCCAGCATTTT
>TRBV5-4|few|.|TRBJ1-1
CASSFSWDKNTEAFF
TGTGCCAGCAGCTTTAGTTGGGACAAGAACACTGAAGCTTTCTTT
>TRBV4-1|.|.|TRBJ2-7
CASSKALALSYEQYF
TGCGCCAGCAGCAAAGCCCTCGCCCTTTCATACGAGCAGTACTTC
>TRBV5-4|.|.|TRBJ2-2
CASSLPGTGGELFF
TGTGCCAGCAGCTTGCCGGGGACGGGCGGGGAGCTGTTTTTT
>TRBV28|.|.|TRBJ1-4
CASSLAGARDEKLFF
TGTGCCAGCAGTCTAGCAGGTGCCCGGGATGAAAAACTGTTTTTT
>TRBV4-1|few|.|TRBJ1-1
CASSRQGNTEAFF
TGCGCCAGCAGCCGTCAGGGAAACACTGAAGCTTTCTTT
>TRBV4-1|.|TRBD2|TRBJ2-1
CASSQPYSGGAYNEQFF
TGCGCCAGCAGCCAACCTTATAGCGGGGGGGCCTACAATGAGCAGTTCTTC
>TRBV9|once|TRBD2|TRBJ2-5
CASSVGASGGLETQYF
TGTGCCAGCAGCGTAGGAGCTAGCGGGGGCCTGGAGACCCAGTACTTC
>TRBV5-5|.|.|TRBJ1-1
CASSGYVQGFGEAFF
TGTGCCAGCAGCGGCTACGTACAGGGTTTTGGTGAAGCTTTCTTT
>TRBV6-1|.|.|TRBJ2-7
CASSEGWGFSSYEQYF
TGTGCCAGCAGTGAAGGTTGGGGGTTCAGCTCCTACGAGCAGTACTTC
>TRBV28|.|TRBD1|TRBJ2-6
CASSETGTVGGANVLTF
TGTGCCAGCAGTGAGACAGGGACCGTGGGTGGGGCCAACGTCCTGACTTTC
>TRBV2|few|.|TRBJ2-1
CASRGPSSYNEQFF
TGTGCCAGCCGGGGCCCATCGTCCTACAATGAGCAGTTCTTC
>TRBV30|.|.|TRBJ2-7
CAWRVGGSGEQYF
TGTGCCTGGAGGGTTGGGGGCTCTGGGGAGCAGTACTTC
>TRBV2|.|.|TRBJ2-6
CASSGGAGANVLTF
TGTGCCAGCAGTGGTGGGGCCGGGGCCAACGTCCTGACTTTC
>TRBV6-1|.|.|TRBJ2-7
CASSEWATGFGEQYF
TGTGCCAGCAGTGAATGGGCCACCGGATTTGGGGAGCAGTACTTC
>TRBV28|.|.|TRBJ1-5
CASSSGVSNQPQHF
TGTGCCAGCAGCTCAGGGGTTAGCAATCAGCCCCAGCATTTT
>TRBV7-6|.|.|TRBJ2-5
CASSLVLGGPFQETQYF
TGTGCCAGCAGCTTAGTACTCGGGGGGCCTTTCCAAGAGACCCAGTACTTC
>TRBV14|.|.|TRBJ2-3
CASSLRDISTDTQYF
TGTGCCAGCAGCCTCCGGGACATCAGCACAGATACGCAGTATTTT
>TRBV29-1|.|.|TRBJ1-2
CSLMSGDGYTF
TGCAGCCTAATGTCGGGGGATGGCTACACCTTC
>TRBV28|once|.|TRBJ1-5
CASSLTVTNQPQHF
TGTGCCAGCAGTTTAACGGTCACCAATCAGCCCCAGCATTTT
>TRBV6-6|.|.|TRBJ2-7
CASSYTGLKSYEQYF
TGTGCCAGCAGTTATACAGGGCTGAAATCCTACGAGCAGTACTTC
>TRBV4-1|.|.|TRBJ2-1
CASSQVPGDNEQFF
TGCGCCAGCAGCCAAGTCCCCGGAGACAATGAGCAGTTCTTC
>TRBV28|once|.|TRBJ2-1
CASRRGGLYNEQFF
TGTGCCAGCCGCAGGGGCGGACTCTACAATGAGCAGTTCTTC
>TRBV28|.|.|TRBJ2-1
CASSLMGNHNEQFF
TGTGCCAGCAGTTTAATGGGGAACCACAATGAGCAGTTCTTC
>TRBV28|.|TRBD1|TRBJ1-1
CASIGGGRTEAFF
TGTGCCAGCATCGGAGGGGGCAGGACTGAAGCTTTCTTT
>TRBV27|.|TRBD2|TRBJ2-1
CASSFLAGVNEQFF
TGTGCCAGCAGTTTCCTAGCGGGGGTGAATGAGCAGTTCTTC
>TRBV7-8|.|.|TRBJ1-1
CASSPSGLPFGAFF
TGTGCCAGCAGCCCTTCCGGGCTTCCATTTGGAGCTTTCTTT
>TRBV5-8|.|.|TRBJ2-1
CASSRPGRFPYNEQFF
TGTGCCAGCAGTCGCCCCGGGCGATTTCCTTACAATGAGCAGTTCTTC
>TRBV18|.|.|TRBJ1-3
CASSSEQVSSGNTIYF
TGTGCCAGCTCATCCGAACAGGTCAGCTCTGGAAACACCATATATTTT
>TRBV9|.|TRBD2|TRBJ2-7
CASSGLAGDYEQYF
TGTGCCAGCAGCGGTCTAGCGGGAGATTACGAGCAGTACTTC
>TRBV5-8|.|.|TRBJ2-3
CASSLTLGGTTDTQYF
TGTGCCAGCAGCTTGACTCTGGGGGGAACCACAGATACGCAGTATTTT
>TRBV7-6|few|.|TRBJ1-2
CASSLAYGGDYTF
TGTGCCAGCAGCTTAGCGTATGGGGGAGACTACACCTTC